This paragraph reports one T cell receptor (beta chain). Its specificity is unknown. It was focal radiation plus CTLA-4 blockade with ipilimumab that patients with chemo-refractory metastatic non-small-cell lung cancer received. Here immunoSEQ multiplex PCR was the method, and the copy in TCRdb shows in-frame clones only, minus some. The data contain about 62,000 clones, around 69% of them seen just once; the ten biggest clones take up 2.9%. This sample stems from a study of radiotherapy plus CTLA-4 blockade in lung cancer. Study-wide results and limits: Among blood TCR repertoires after radiotherapy plus ipilimumab, tumor-derived clones expanded. Per reports, early blood T cell clone dynamics, plus interferon-beta, forecast response most strongly.

This sequence originates from a human donor with non-small cell lung cancer who had a complete response to radiotherapy plus ipilimumab. The input for sequencing was peripheral blood, taken from a patient treated with radiotherapy plus ipilimumab.

The CDR3: CASSPSASGGARNEQFF. CDR3 nucleotide sequence: TGCGCCAGCAGTCCCTCGGCAAGCGGGGGGGCCCGGAATGAGCAGTTCTTC. J is TRBJ2-1 and V is TRBV10-1; 10 bases are a match to TRBD2. Germline CDR1 and CDR2: WNHNN and SYGVQD (reference sequence). This CDR3 has 17 amino acids. The V gene end was trimmed by 5 bases and the J gene end by 7 bases; junction bases not matched to a gene: 14.